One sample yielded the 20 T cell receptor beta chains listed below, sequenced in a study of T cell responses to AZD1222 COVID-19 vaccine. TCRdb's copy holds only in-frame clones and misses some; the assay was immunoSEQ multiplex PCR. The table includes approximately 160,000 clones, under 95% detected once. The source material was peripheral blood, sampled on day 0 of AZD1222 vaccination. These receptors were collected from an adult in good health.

The CDR3 is CASSLGFARYRGTEAFF. CDR3 coding DNA: TGTGCCAGCAGCTTAGGGTTCGCGCGGTACAGGGGCACTGAAGCTTTCTTT. This chain connects TRBV7-2 to TRBJ1-1, with 7 bases identical to TRBD1. Germline loops: CDR1 SGHTA, CDR2 FQGNSA. This CDR3 region has 17 residues. V was clipped by 1 base and J by 4 bases; unmatched bases: 12.

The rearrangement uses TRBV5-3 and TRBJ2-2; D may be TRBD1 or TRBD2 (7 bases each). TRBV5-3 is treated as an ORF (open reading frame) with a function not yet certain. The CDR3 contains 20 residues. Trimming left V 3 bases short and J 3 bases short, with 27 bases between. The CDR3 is CARSSYSDRSPSGDTGELFF. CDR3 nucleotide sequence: TGTGCCAGAAGCTCTTACTCGGACAGGTCCCCTAGCGGAGACACCGGGGAGCTGTTTTTT.

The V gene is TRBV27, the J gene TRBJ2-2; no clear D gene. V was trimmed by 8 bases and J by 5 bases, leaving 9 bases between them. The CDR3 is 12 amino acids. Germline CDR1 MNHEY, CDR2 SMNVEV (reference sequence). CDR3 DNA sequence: TGTGCCAGCTTTCCCGGTACCGGGGAGCTGTTTTTT. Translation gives CASFPGTGELFF.

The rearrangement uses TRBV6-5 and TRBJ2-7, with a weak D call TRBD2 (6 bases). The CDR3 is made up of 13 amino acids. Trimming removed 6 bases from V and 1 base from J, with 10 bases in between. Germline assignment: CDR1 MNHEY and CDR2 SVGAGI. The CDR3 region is CASRPGLSYEQYF. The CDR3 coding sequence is TGTGCCAGCAGGCCGGGACTGTCCTACGAGCAGTACTTC.

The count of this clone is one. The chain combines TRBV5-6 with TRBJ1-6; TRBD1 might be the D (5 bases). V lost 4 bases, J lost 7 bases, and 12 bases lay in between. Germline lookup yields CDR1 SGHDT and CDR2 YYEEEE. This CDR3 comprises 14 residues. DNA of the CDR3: TGTGCCAGCAGCCCAGGGACGGCCAATTCACCCCTCCACTTT. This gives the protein CASSPGTANSPLHF.

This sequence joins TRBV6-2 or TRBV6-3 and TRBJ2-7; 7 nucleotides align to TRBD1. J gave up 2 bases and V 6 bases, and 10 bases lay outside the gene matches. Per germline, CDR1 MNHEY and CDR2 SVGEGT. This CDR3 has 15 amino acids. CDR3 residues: CASSRTGDNTYEQYF. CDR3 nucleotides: TGTGCCAGCAGCCGTACAGGGGATAACACCTACGAGCAGTACTTC.

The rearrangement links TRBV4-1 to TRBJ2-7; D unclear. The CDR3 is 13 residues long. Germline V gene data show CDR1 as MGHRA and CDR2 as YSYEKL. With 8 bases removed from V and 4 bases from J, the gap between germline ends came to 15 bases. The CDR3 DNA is TGCGCCAGCGCCCAAGGTATGGGGTACGAGCAGTACTTC. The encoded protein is CASAQGMGYEQYF.

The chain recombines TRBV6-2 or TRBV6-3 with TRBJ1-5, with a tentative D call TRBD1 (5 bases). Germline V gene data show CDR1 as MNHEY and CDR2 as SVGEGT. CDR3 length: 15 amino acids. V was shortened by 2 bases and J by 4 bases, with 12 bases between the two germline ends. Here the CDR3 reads CASSYRGKGNQPQHF. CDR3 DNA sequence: TGTGCCAGCAGTTACCGGGGTAAGGGGAATCAGCCCCAGCATTTT.

The CDR3 nucleotides are TGTGCCAGCAGTCTCCCAAGACAGGTTCTTTACACTGAAGCTTTCTTT. Translation gives CASSLPRQVLYTEAFF. The J gene is TRBJ1-1, the V gene TRBV28; TRBD1 is a possible D gene (6 bases). Trimming stripped 5 bases from V and 3 bases from J, with 19 bases between. CDR1 MDHEN and CDR2 SYDVKM come from the germline V gene. The CDR3 consists of 16 residues.

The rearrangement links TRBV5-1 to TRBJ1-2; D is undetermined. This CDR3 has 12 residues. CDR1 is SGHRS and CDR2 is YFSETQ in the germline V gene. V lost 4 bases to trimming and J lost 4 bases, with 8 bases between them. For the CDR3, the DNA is TGCGCCAGCAGCCTGAACCTCTATGGCTACACCTTC. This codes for CASSLNLYGYTF.

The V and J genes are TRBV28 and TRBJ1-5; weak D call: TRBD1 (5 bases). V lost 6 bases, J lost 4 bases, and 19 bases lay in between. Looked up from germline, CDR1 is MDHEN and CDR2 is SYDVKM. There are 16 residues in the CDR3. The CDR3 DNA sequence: TGTGCCAGCAGGATTTTACAGGACGCACCGAATCAGCCCCAGCATTTT. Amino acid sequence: CASRILQDAPNQPQHF.

The DNA of the CDR3 is TGTGCCAGCAGGATCGGTCTAGGGATTGCCTACGAGCAGTACTTC. Residues: CASRIGLGIAYEQYF. The V and J genes are TRBV28 and TRBJ2-7; D is unresolved. Germline CDR1 is MDHEN and CDR2 is SYDVKM. This CDR3 is 15 amino acids long. V lost 6 bases and J lost 2, with 17 bases in between.

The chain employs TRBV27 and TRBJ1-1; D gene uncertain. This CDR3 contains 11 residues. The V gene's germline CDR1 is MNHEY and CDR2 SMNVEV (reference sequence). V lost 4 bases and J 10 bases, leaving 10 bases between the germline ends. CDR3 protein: CASSSELRAFF. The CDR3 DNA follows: TGTGCCAGCAGTTCCGAATTACGAGCTTTCTTT.

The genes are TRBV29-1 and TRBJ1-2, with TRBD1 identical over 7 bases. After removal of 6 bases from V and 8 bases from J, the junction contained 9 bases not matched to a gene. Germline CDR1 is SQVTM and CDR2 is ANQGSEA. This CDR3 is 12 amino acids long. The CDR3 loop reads CSVPTGRGGYTF. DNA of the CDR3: TGCAGCGTACCGACAGGGCGTGGCGGCTACACCTTC.

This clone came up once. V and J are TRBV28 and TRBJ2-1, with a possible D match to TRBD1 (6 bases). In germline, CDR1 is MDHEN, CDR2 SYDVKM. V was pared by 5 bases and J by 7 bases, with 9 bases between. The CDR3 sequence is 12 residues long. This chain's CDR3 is CASSETGNEQFF. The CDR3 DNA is TGTGCCAGCAGTGAAACAGGGAATGAGCAGTTCTTC.

CDR3 sequence: CASSPGGTGVKLDTEAFF. CDR3 DNA sequence: TGTGCCAGCAGCCCGGGCGGGACAGGGGTTAAGTTGGACACTGAAGCTTTCTTT. The chain employs TRBV3-1 (or the pseudogene TRBV3-2) and TRBJ1-1; 10 bases align to TRBD1. The CDR3 is 18 amino acids. From germline, CDR1 is LGHDT and CDR2 YNNKEL (reference sequence). J gave up 3 bases and V 4 bases, and 14 bases lay outside the gene matches.

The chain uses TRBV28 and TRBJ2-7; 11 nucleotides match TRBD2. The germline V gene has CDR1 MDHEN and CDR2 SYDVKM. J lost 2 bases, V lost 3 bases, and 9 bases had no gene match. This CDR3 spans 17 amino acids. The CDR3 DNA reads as TGTGCCAGCAGTTTGGGGTTTGGGACTAGCGGTCCCTACGAGCAGTACTTC. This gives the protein CASSLGFGTSGPYEQYF.

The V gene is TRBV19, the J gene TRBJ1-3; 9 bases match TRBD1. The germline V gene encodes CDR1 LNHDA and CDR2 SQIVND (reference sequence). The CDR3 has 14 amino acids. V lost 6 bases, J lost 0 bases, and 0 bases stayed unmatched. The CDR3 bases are TGTGCCAGTAGGGGACAGGGCTCTGGAAACACCATATATTTT. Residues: CASRGQGSGNTIYF.

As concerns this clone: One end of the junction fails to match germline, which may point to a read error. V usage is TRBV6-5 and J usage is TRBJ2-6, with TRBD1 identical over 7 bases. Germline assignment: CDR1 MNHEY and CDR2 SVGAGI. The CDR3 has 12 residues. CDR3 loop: CASSKGANVLTF. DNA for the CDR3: TGTGCCAGCAGCAAGGGGGCTAACGTCCTGACTTTC.

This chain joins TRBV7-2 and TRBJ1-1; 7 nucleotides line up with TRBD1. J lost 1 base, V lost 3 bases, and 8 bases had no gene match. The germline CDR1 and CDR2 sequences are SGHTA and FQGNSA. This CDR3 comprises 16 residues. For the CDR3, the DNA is TGTGCCAGCAGCTTCAAAACCGGGACAGCGAACACTGAAGCTTTCTTT. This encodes CASSFKTGTANTEAFF.